The present T cell receptor (beta chain) was sequenced within a study of cytomegalovirus exposure and HLA in healthy donors. The CDR3 contains 14 residues. Germline V gene sequence: CDR1 KGHSH, CDR2 LQKENI. V gave up 6 bases and J gave up 5 bases; unmatched junction bases: 6. Researchers ran the PCR with 60 Vbeta and 13 Jbeta primers. Produced via immunoSEQ multiplex PCR; TCRdb's table is partial and in-frame only. Among approximately 150,000 clones, roughly 80% were seen once, and the ten largest hold about a tenth. The sequence was obtained from a man younger than 35 in good health and CMV-seropositive. The chain joins TRBV18 to TRBJ1-2; 10 bases agree with TRBD1. The sequenced sample consisted of PBMCs. As DNA, the CDR3 is TGTGCCAGCTCGTCCGGGACAGGGGTTTATGGCTACACCTTC. Its translation is CASSSGTGVYGYTF. Using reference TRBV18 and TRBJ1-2 for the parts outside the CDR3, the full variable domain is NAGVMQNPRHLVRRRGQEARLRCSPMKGHSHVYWYRQLPEEGLKFMVYLQKENIIDESGMPKERFSAEFPKEGPSILRIQQVVRGDSAAYFCASSSGTGVYGYTFGSGTRLTVV.